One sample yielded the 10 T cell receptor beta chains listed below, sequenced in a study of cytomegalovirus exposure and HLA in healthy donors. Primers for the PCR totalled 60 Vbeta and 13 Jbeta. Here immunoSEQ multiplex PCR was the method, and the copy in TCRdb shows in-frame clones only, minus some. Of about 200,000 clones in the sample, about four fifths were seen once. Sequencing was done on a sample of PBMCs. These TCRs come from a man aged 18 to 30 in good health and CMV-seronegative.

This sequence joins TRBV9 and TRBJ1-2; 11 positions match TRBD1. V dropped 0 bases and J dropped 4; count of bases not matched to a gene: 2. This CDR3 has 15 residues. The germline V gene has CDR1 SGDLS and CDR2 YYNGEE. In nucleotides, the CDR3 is TGTGCCAGCAGCGTAGAGGGACAGGGGGGCTATGGCTACACCTTC. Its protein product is CASSVEGQGGYGYTF.

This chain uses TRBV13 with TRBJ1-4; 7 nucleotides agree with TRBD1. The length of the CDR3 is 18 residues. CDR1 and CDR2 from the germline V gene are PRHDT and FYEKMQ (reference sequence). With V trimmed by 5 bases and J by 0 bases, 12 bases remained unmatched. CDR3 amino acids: CASSLGWDRAATNEKLFF. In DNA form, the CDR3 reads TGTGCCAGCAGCCTCGGGTGGGACAGAGCTGCAACTAATGAAAAACTGTTTTTT.

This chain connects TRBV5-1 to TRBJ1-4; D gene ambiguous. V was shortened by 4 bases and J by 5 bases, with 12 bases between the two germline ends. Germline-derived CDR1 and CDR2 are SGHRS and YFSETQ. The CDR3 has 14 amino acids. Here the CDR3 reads CASSPGLVNEKLFF. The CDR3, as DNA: TGCGCCAGCAGCCCCGGACTGGTGAATGAAAAACTGTTTTTT.

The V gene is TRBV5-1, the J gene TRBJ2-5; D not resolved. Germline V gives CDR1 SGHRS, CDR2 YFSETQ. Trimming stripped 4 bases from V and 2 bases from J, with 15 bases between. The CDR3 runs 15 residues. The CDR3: CASSTRSGHQETQYF. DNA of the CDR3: TGCGCCAGCAGCACTCGCTCAGGCCATCAAGAGACCCAGTACTTC.

The CDR3 reads CASSLDLNRGGTDTQYF. DNA for the CDR3: TGTGCCAGCAGCTTAGATCTTAACAGGGGCGGAACAGATACGCAGTATTTT. V and J are TRBV11-2 and TRBJ2-3; 7 nucleotides match TRBD1. This CDR3 contains 17 residues. The junction had 9 bases not matched to a gene; V was cut back by 0 bases and J by 3 bases. Germline V gene lookup returns CDR1 SGHAT and CDR2 FQNNGV.

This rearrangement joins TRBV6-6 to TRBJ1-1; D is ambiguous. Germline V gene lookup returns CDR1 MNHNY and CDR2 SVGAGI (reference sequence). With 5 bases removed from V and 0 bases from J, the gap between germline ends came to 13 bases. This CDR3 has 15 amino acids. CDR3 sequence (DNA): TGTGCCAGCAGTCCCTCTCAGTCGTTGAACACTGAAGCTTTCTTT. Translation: CASSPSQSLNTEAFF.

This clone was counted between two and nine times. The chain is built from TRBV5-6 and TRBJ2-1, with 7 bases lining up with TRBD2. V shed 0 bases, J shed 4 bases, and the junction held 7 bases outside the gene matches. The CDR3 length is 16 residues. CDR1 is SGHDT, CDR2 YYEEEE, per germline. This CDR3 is CASSLGGGGGYNEQFF. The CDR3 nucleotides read TGTGCCAGCAGCTTGGGTGGTGGGGGGGGGTACAATGAGCAGTTCTTC.

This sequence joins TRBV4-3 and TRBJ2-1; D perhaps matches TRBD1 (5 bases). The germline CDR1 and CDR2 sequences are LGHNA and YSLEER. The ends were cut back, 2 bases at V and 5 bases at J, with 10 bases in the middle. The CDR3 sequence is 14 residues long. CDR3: CASSQQGLDNEQFF. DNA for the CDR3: TGCGCCAGCAGCCAACAGGGTCTGGACAATGAGCAGTTCTTC.

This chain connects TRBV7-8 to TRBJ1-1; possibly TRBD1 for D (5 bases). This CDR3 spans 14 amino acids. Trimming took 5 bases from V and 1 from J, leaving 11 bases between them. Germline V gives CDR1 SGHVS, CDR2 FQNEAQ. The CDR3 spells CASSQGLRNTEAFF. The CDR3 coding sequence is TGTGCCAGCAGCCAGGGACTTCGGAACACTGAAGCTTTCTTT.

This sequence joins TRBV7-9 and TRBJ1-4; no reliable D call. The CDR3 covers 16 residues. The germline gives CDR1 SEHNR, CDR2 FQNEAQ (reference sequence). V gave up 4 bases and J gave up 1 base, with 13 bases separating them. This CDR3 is CASSYSSGLTNEKLFF. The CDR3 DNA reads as TGTGCCAGCAGCTATAGCTCGGGATTAACTAATGAAAAACTGTTTTTT.